Following are 25 T cell receptor beta chains from one sample sequenced in a study of CD8 T cells in Susac syndrome. The RNA input was roughly 0.45 to 1 ug, and it was reverse transcribed with random hexamers. Each CDR3 protein is one row after TCRdb ran MiXCR on the immunoSEQ multiplex PCR reads. The sample lists about 150,000 distinct CDR3 sequences; approximately 95% were seen once. The sample taken for sequencing was CD4+ T cells from PBMCs. Every receptor here comes from a human donor with multiple sclerosis.

The chain uses TRBV18 and TRBJ2-1; 8 positions match TRBD2. V shed 3 bases and J 3 bases; nucleotides not matched to a gene: 4. The V gene's germline CDR1 is KGHSH and CDR2 LQKENI. This CDR3 contains 15 residues. CDR3 region: CASSPLAGYYNEQFF. DNA for the CDR3: TGTGCCAGCTCACCCTTAGCGGGGTACTACAATGAGCAGTTCTTC.

The CDR3 spells CASSFRLSGKAQYF. For the CDR3, the DNA is TGTGCCAGCAGCTTCCGCCTCAGCGGTAAGGCGCAGTATTTT. This chain connects TRBV3-1 to TRBJ2-3; D might be TRBD2 (5 bases). Trimming pared 5 bases from V and 10 bases from J, leaving 19 bases between. Per the germline V gene, CDR1 is LGHDT and CDR2 is YNNKEL (reference sequence). CDR3 size: 14 residues.

V is TRBV3-1 and J is TRBJ1-1; D remains unclear. CDR3 size: 12 residues. The germline V gene has CDR1 LGHDT and CDR2 YNNKEL (reference sequence). V lost 6 bases and J lost 2, with 7 bases in between. The DNA of the CDR3 is TGTGCCAGCAGGGACGGTAACACTGAAGCTTTCTTT. Protein: CASRDGNTEAFF.

The J gene is TRBJ2-1, the V gene TRBV30; no definite D call. Germline V lookup: CDR1 GTSNPN, CDR2 SVGIG (reference sequence). V shed 1 base and J shed 3 bases, with 10 bases lying between them. This CDR3 comprises 14 residues. The CDR3 loop is CAWSGTSNYNEQFF. CDR3 coding DNA: TGTGCCTGGAGTGGCACTTCAAACTACAATGAGCAGTTCTTC.

The genes are TRBV27 and TRBJ1-5, with TRBD1 identical over 8 bases. The ends lost 6 bases at V and 1 base at J; junction bases unmatched: 8. The CDR3 has 16 amino acids. Germline CDR1 MNHEY, CDR2 SMNVEV (reference sequence). DNA of the CDR3: TGTGCCAGCAGCCGATTCCAGGGGGCGAGCAATCAGCCCCAGCATTTT. It translates to CASSRFQGASNQPQHF.

The V and J genes are TRBV6-2 or TRBV6-3 and TRBJ1-1; 7 nucleotides line up with TRBD1. This CDR3 contains 16 residues. From germline, CDR1 is MNHEY and CDR2 SVGEGT. The V segment lost 4 bases and the J segment 0 bases; nucleotides outside the gene matches: 8. The CDR3 DNA reads TGTGCCAGCAGTTCCCTAGCGACAGGGTTGAACACTGAAGCTTTCTTT. Translated, it gives CASSSLATGLNTEAFF.

This chain connects TRBV29-1 to TRBJ1-2; D is unclear. Trimming removed 5 bases at V and 4 bases at J, with 11 bases between. Germline assignment: CDR1 SQVTM and CDR2 ANQGSEA. The CDR3 loop spans 12 amino acids. In DNA, the CDR3 is TGCAGCGTTCAATCGAATCTCTATGGCTACACCTTC. This encodes CSVQSNLYGYTF.

The chain links TRBV7-9 to TRBJ1-2, with D unresolved. Germline V lookup: CDR1 SEHNR, CDR2 FQNEAQ (reference sequence). There are 13 residues in the CDR3. Trimming removed 2 bases from V and 8 bases from J, with 12 bases in between. DNA of the CDR3: TGTGCCAGCAGCTTAAAAGTGGTTGGCGGCTACACCTTC. This codes for CASSLKVVGGYTF.

The V and J genes are TRBV4-1 and TRBJ2-5; the match to TRBD2 covers 12 bases. CDR1 is MGHRA, CDR2 YSYEKL, per germline. The CDR3 sequence is 17 residues long. Unmatched junction bases numbered 8, after V lost 1 base and J lost 5 bases. CDR3 sequence (DNA): TGCGCCAGCAGCCAAGGTTGGACTAGCGGGATTACCGAGACCCAGTACTTC. Its protein is CASSQGWTSGITETQYF.

The genes are TRBV12-5 and TRBJ2-1; TRBD1 matches 9 bases. The J segment lost 5 bases and the V segment lost 0 bases, leaving 5 bases of the junction unmatched. This CDR3 is built from 16 residues. CDR1 is LGHNT, CDR2 FRNRAP, per germline. Here the CDR3 DNA reads TGTGCTAGTGGTTTGGTACGGGGACAGGGCGACAATGAGCAGTTCTTC. This translates into CASGLVRGQGDNEQFF.

The chain is built from TRBV9 and TRBJ2-1, with D perhaps matching TRBD1 (6 bases). The CDR3 runs 15 residues. V was pared by 2 bases and J by 3 bases, with 12 bases between. The V gene's germline CDR1 is SGDLS and CDR2 YYNGEE. The DNA for the CDR3 is TGTGCCAGCAGCGTGACCGGGACACACTACAATGAGCAGTTCTTC. It is translated as CASSVTGTHYNEQFF.

This clonotype has just a few counts. The chain uses TRBV6-1 and TRBJ2-7; TRBD1 aligns across 8 bases. Per the germline V gene, CDR1 is MNHNS and CDR2 is SASEGT. This CDR3 is built from 14 residues. With 6 bases clipped from V and 0 bases from J, the junction kept 4 bases outside the gene matches. DNA of the CDR3: TGTGCCAGCAGGCGGGACAGGAGCTCCTACGAGCAGTACTTC. It translates to CASRRDRSSYEQYF.

The V call is TRBV20-1, the J call TRBJ2-3; no reliable D call. The CDR3 is 14 residues long. Between the trimmed V and J ends, which lost 3 bases and 2 bases, there was a span of 12 bases. Per the germline V gene, CDR1 is DFQATT and CDR2 is SNEGSKA (reference sequence). The CDR3 loop is CSASPGYYTDTQYF. In DNA, the CDR3 is TGCAGTGCTAGCCCCGGTTACTACACAGATACGCAGTATTTT.

V usage is TRBV5-1 and J usage is TRBJ1-4, with a possible D match to TRBD1 (5 bases). V lost 4 bases and J 7 bases, leaving 14 bases between the germline ends. CDR3 length: 14 amino acids. Germline loops: CDR1 SGHRS, CDR2 YFSETQ. The DNA of the CDR3 is TGCGCCAGCAGCCACAGGCTCTTGGGTGAAAAACTGTTTTTT. This sequence encodes CASSHRLLGEKLFF.

The V and J genes are TRBV3-1 and TRBJ2-1, with D tentatively TRBD2 (6 bases). Germline V CDR1 and CDR2: LGHDT, YNNKEL (reference sequence). Trimming shortened V by 0 bases and J by 9 bases, and 15 bases separated the two germline ends. This CDR3 spans 15 amino acids. CDR3 DNA: TGTGCCAGCAGCCAAGAAGGAGGGCCGAGGGCTGAGCAGTTCTTC. It specifies CASSQEGGPRAEQFF.

The chain carries TRBV15 and TRBJ1-2; no firm D call. V lost 1 base and J lost 0, with 9 bases in between. The CDR3 contains 15 residues. Per the germline V gene, CDR1 is LNHNV and CDR2 is YYDKDF (reference sequence). The CDR3 DNA reads as TGTGCCACCAGCAGAGGCGGATCTTCTAACTATGGCTACACCTTC. Its translation: CATSRGGSSNYGYTF.

The chain employs TRBV5-4 and TRBJ1-2; D unclear. There are 14 residues in the CDR3. Trimming took 1 base from V and 7 from J, leaving 14 bases between them. Germline assignment: CDR1 SGHNT and CDR2 YYREEE (reference sequence). In DNA form, the CDR3 reads TGTGCCAGCAGCTTGAAAGGTCAAGTTCCTGGCTACACCTTC. Its protein is CASSLKGQVPGYTF.

The gene calls are TRBV9 and TRBJ1-1; D not certain. Trimming took 0 bases from V and 2 from J, leaving 8 bases between them. In germline, CDR1 is SGDLS, CDR2 YYNGEE. CDR3 length: 14 residues. This chain's CDR3 is CASSVVGTNTEAFF. The CDR3, as DNA: TGTGCCAGCAGCGTAGTGGGAACCAACACTGAAGCTTTCTTT.

This clonotype was observed a single time. The rearrangement links TRBV11-1 to TRBJ2-1; TRBD1 matches at 7 bases. Unmatched junction bases numbered 17, after V lost 5 bases and J lost 4 bases. Per germline, CDR1 SGHAT and CDR2 FQDESV (reference sequence). CDR3 length: 18 residues. CDR3 sequence reads: CASSPTVGTAPFYNEQFF. DNA for the CDR3: TGTGCCAGCAGCCCCACTGTGGGGACAGCTCCCTTTTACAATGAGCAGTTCTTC. Using reference TRBV11-1 and TRBJ2-1 for the parts outside the CDR3, the full variable domain is EAEVAQSPRYKITEKSQAVAFWCDPISGHATLYWYRQILGQGPELLVQFQDESVVDDSQLPKDRFSAERLKGVDSTLKIQPAELGDSAMYLCASSPTVGTAPFYNEQFFGPGTRLTVL.

Note on this clonotype: At one boundary the junction diverges from the germline segment, which might be a read error. The chain carries TRBV6-2 or TRBV6-3 and TRBJ2-7; the D is unclear. The CDR3 covers 12 residues. From germline, CDR1 is MNHEY and CDR2 SVGEGT. Written as DNA, the CDR3 is TGCAGTAGCCGTAAGCCAGTCTACGAGCAGTACTTC. It specifies CSSRKPVYEQYF.

The V gene is TRBV7-9, the J gene TRBJ1-1, with 11 bases fitting TRBD1. Germline CDR1 and CDR2: SEHNR and FQNEAQ (reference sequence). J was trimmed by 4 bases and V by 6 bases; bases with no gene match: 7. The CDR3 covers 15 residues. As DNA, the CDR3 is TGTGCCAGCAGACTAGCCGGGACAGGGGGCACTGAAGCTTTCTTT. It specifies CASRLAGTGGTEAFF.

The V call is TRBV6-1, the J call TRBJ2-5; D possibly corresponds to TRBD2 (5 bases). The germline V and J ends were trimmed by 1 base and 5 bases, with 14 bases remaining between them. Germline assignment: CDR1 MNHNS and CDR2 SASEGT. CDR3 length: 15 residues. CDR3 sequence (DNA): TGTGCCAGCAGTGAAGATACCGGTAGCGCGGAGACCCAGTACTTC. It codes for CASSEDTGSAETQYF.

The rearrangement joins TRBV9 to TRBJ2-5; 7 bases match TRBD2. The J segment lost 3 bases and the V segment lost 4 bases, leaving 3 bases of the junction unmatched. Germline V gene sequence: CDR1 SGDLS, CDR2 YYNGEE. The CDR3 totals 13 residues. The CDR3 bases are TGTGCCAGCAGCCGGGGGGACGAAGAGACCCAGTACTTC. Its translation is CASSRGDEETQYF.

This clonotype came up a few times. V gene TRBV29-1 combines with J gene TRBJ2-7; 7 bases agree with TRBD1. The CDR3 loop spans 15 amino acids. Germline lookup yields CDR1 SQVTM and CDR2 ANQGSEA. The V and J ends lost 2 bases and 0 bases, in that order; junction bases with no gene match: 7. The CDR3: CSVEFFGTASYEQYF. The DNA for the CDR3 is TGCAGCGTTGAATTTTTCGGGACAGCCTCCTACGAGCAGTACTTC.

The chain employs TRBV5-1 and TRBJ2-7, with D possibly being TRBD2 (6 bases). The CDR3 has 13 amino acids. CDR1 is SGHRS, CDR2 YFSETQ, per germline. Trimming cost V 3 bases and J 2 bases, with 9 bases left between them. DNA of the CDR3: TGCGCCAGCAGCTCGGGACTGACCTACGAGCAGTACTTC. As protein: CASSSGLTYEQYF.